The entry below gives a single T cell receptor (beta chain) sequence along with its context. This record belongs to a study of OX40 agonist ivuxolimab in advanced cancers. Clones were sequenced by immunoSEQ multiplex PCR, and TCRdb holds only the in-frame ones, with some missing. This sample has about 53,000 clones; 84% occur once, and the top ten carry about 13%. This CDR3 has 15 residues. V shed 0 bases and J shed 5 bases, with 11 bases lying between them. Germline V CDR1 and CDR2: LGHNA, YNFKEQ. The material sequenced was CD4+ or CD8+ T cells sorted from blood, taken in a trial of the OX40 agonist ivuxolimab. The chain employs TRBV4-2 and TRBJ1-5; the D gene is possibly TRBD1 (6 bases). The receptor was derived from an adult with an advanced solid tumor such as melanoma, head and neck, liver or kidney cancer. CDR3 amino acids: CASSQEAGVDQPQHF. For the CDR3, the DNA is TGTGCCAGCAGCCAAGAGGCAGGGGTCGATCAGCCCCAGCATTTT.